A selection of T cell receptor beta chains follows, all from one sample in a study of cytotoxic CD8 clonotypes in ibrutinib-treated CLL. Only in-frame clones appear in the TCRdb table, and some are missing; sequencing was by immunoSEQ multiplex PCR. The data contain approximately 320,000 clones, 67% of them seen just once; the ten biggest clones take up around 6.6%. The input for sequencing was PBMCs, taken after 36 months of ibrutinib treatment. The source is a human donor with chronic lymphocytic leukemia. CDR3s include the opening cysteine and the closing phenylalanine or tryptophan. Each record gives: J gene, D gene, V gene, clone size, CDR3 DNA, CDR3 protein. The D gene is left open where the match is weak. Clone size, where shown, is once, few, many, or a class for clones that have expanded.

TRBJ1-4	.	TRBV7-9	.	TGTGCCAGCCTTGGACAGTTTAATGAAAAACTGTTTTTT	CASLGQFNEKLFF
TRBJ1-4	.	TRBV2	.	TGTGCCAGCATTCCTCGCAGAGGTGATGAAAAACTGTTTTTT	CASIPRRGDEKLFF
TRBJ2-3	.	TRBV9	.	TGTGCCAGCAGCGAATCGGGACCGCCCACAGATACGCAGTATTTT	CASSESGPPTDTQYF
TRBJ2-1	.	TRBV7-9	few	TGTGCCAGCAGCTTAGCGGGATCCTACAATGAGCAGTTCTTC	CASSLAGSYNEQFF
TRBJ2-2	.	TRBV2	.	TGTGCCAGCGGACGGGACTCCCAAGGGACCGGGGAGCTGTTTTTT	CASGRDSQGTGELFF
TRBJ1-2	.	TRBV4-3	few	TGCGCCAGCAGCCAATTTCGGGTTACTAACTATGGCTACACCTTC	CASSQFRVTNYGYTF
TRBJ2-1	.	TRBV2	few	TGTGCCAGTGACCCCTCCTACAATGAGCAGTTCTTC	CASDPSYNEQFF
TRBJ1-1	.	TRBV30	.	TGTGCCTGGAGTGTCATAACTTCGGGACGTCAAGCTTTCTTT	CAWSVITSGRQAFF
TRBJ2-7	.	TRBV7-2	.	TGTGCCAGCAGCTTAGATCTGGGAGCGGGTAAAGAGCAGTACTTC	CASSLDLGAGKEQYF
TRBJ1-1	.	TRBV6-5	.	TGTGCCAGCAGTATAGGGGGACACGGCACTGAAGCTTTCTTT	CASSIGGHGTEAFF
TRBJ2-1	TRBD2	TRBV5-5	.	TGTGCCAGCAGCACTCTAGCGGGCTCCTACAATGAGCAGTTCTTC	CASSTLAGSYNEQFF
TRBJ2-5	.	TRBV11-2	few	TGTGCCAGCAGCTTATACAGCCAAGAGACCCAGTACTTC	CASSLYSQETQYF
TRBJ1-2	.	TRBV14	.	TGTGCCAGCAGCCAAGATCTTCGCTATGGCTACACCTTC	CASSQDLRYGYTF
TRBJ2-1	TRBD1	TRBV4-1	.	TGCGCCAGCAGCCATAGGACAGGTTCAAAGAGCTCCTACAATGAGCAGTTCTTC	CASSHRTGSKSSYNEQFF
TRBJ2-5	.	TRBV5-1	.	TGCGCCAGTCGCGGAGGGAGTACTTGGGAGACCCAGTACTTC	CASRGGSTWETQYF
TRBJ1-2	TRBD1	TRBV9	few	TGTGCCAGCAGCGAACAGGGGGCGGGCTACACCTTC	CASSEQGAGYTF
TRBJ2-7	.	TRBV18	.	TGTGCCAGCTCAGGACAGCCACTCGACGAGCAGTACTTC	CASSGQPLDEQYF
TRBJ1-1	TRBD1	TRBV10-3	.	TGTGCCATCAGTAGGGGGCAGGAAACTGAAGCTTTCTTT	CAISRGQETEAFF
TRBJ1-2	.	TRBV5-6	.	TGTGCCAGCAGCTTGGGGAACTATGGCTACACCTTC	CASSLGNYGYTF
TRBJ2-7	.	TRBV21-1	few	TGTGCCAGCAGCAAAGGGGTGGAGCGGGGGGAGTCCTACGAGCAGTACTTC	CASSKGVERGESYEQYF
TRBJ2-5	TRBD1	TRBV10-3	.	TGTGCCATCAGTGTGGGTGGACAGGGGGGAGAGACCCAGTACTTC	CAISVGGQGGETQYF
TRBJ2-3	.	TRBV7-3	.	TGTGCCAGCAGCCCAAACAGGGGAGGATTTGGTACGCAGTATTTT	CASSPNRGGFGTQYF
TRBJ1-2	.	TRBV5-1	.	TGCGCCAGCAGTCTCGATAACTATGGCTACACCTTC	CASSLDNYGYTF
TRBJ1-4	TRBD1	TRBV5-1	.	TGCGCCAGCAGCCCGAACAGGGGACAGGGAGGAGAAAAACTGTTTTTT	CASSPNRGQGGEKLFF
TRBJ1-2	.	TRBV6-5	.	TGTGCCAGCAGTGTCGGACGGAGCTATGGCTACACCTTC	CASSVGRSYGYTF
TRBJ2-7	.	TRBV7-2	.	TGTGCCAGCAGCTCCCCCCGGGCTTTCCGAATTTACGAGCAGTACTTC	CASSSPRAFRIYEQYF
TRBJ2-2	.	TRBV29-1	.	TGCAGCGTTGTGCAGGGCGCCACCGGGGAGCTGTTTTTT	CSVVQGATGELFF
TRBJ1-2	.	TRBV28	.	TGTGCCAGCAGTTTTGCAGGTTATGGCTACACCTTC	CASSFAGYGYTF
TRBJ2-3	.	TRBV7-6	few	TGTGCCAGCAGCCCGGACTCCACAGATACGCAGTATTTT	CASSPDSTDTQYF
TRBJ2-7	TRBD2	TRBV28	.	TGTGCCAGCAGCCCGACTAGCGGGAAAACCTCCTACGAGCAGTACTTC	CASSPTSGKTSYEQYF
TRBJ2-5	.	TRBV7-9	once	TGTGCCAGCAGCTTACGGGGTTTCCAAGAGACCCAGTACTTC	CASSLRGFQETQYF
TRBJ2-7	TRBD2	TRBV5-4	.	TGTGCCAGCAGCCCCGGGACTAGCGGTACCTACGAGCAGTACTTC	CASSPGTSGTYEQYF
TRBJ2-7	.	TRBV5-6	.	TGTGCCAGCAGCTTCGGCAGGGCGAACTACGAGCAGTACTTC	CASSFGRANYEQYF
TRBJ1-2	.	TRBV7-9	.	TGTGCCAGCAGCTTAGAGCGTGTCAGAGCTAACTATGGCTACACCTTC	CASSLERVRANYGYTF
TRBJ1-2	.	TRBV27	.	TGTGCCAGCAGTTCGACGGACGGGAGGAGTAACTATGGCTACACCTTC	CASSSTDGRSNYGYTF
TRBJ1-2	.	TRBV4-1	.	TGCGCCAGCAGCCAAGTTGGGCTTCCAGGGGATTGGGGCTACACCTTC	CASSQVGLPGDWGYTF
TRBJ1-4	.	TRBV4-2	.	TGTGCCAGCAGCCAAGAAGAACGTCCTAATGAAAAACTGTTTTTT	CASSQEERPNEKLFF
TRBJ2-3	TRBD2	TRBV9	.	TGTGCCAGCAGCGTGTCCGGGACTAGCGGGATAGATACGCAGTATTTT	CASSVSGTSGIDTQYF
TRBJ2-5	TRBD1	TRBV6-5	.	TGTGCCAGCACCCCAACAGGGGGCTCGGTCGAGACCCAGTACTTC	CASTPTGGSVETQYF
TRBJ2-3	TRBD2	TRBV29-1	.	TGCAGCGTTAACGGGAGGTTTTTTGATACGCAGTATTTT	CSVNGRFFDTQYF
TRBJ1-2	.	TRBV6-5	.	TGTGCCAGCAGTTACCTAATAGGGGTGGGCGGCTACACCTTC	CASSYLIGVGGYTF
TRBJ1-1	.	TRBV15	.	TGTGCCACCAGCGCGGACCGTCTTAACACTGAAGCTTTCTTT	CATSADRLNTEAFF
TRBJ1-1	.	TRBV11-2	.	TGTGCCAGCAGCTTAGCTCCGACTCGTATCGCTTTCTTT	CASSLAPTRIAFF
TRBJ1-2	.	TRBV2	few	TGTGCCAGTACGGGTGGGACCCCCGACTACACCTTC	CASTGGTPDYTF
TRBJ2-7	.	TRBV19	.	TGTGCCAGTAGTATAAGACAGGCCCACTCCTACGAGCAGTACTTC	CASSIRQAHSYEQYF
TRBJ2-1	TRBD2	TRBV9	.	TGTGCCAGCAGCGTACTCGGAAATAGCGGGAGGCCCTACAATGAGCAGTTCTTC	CASSVLGNSGRPYNEQFF
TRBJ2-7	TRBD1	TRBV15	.	TGTGCCACCAGCAGGACACAGGGGACCGAGCAGTACTTC	CATSRTQGTEQYF
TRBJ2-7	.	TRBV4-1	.	TGCGCCAGCAGCCAAGAGAGGGGGGAAGGCGGGAGAGACCCCTACGAGCAGTACTTC	CASSQERGEGGRDPYEQYF
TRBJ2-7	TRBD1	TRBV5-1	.	TGCGCCAGCAGTTTTATCTCGGGACAGGGATCCTACGAGCAGTACTTC	CASSFISGQGSYEQYF
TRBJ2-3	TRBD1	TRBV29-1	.	TGCAGCGTTGCTGGACAGGGCTTCTTCACAGATACGCAGTATTTT	CSVAGQGFFTDTQYF